This TCR beta chain appears in the sequencing data of a study of T-cell memory formation after mild COVID-19. One entry per CDR3 protein, called by TCRdb with MiXCR from the 5' RACE reads. This table holds roughly 51,000 distinct CDR3 sequences, over 6.5% found once. Germline V CDR1 and CDR2: SEHNR, FQNEAQ (reference sequence). The CDR3 loop spans 15 amino acids. V was cut by 1 base and J by 0 bases, with 10 bases left in between. To note about this clonotype: Antigen: not known.

Study-level findings and limits: Within pre-infection memory, some responding clones were found, suggesting cross-reactive memory joined. Contracting CD8+ clones were enriched in EMRA, CD4+ mainly in CM and EM. Whether second-wave clones peaking at day 37 were SARS-CoV-2 specific went unconfirmed. Contracting clones from day 15 to 85 showed balanced CD4/CD8; later expanders favored CD4+.

The sample was PBMCs or a T cell subset sorted from them (not recorded which). The receptor's source is a man aged 18 to 29 who had mild COVID-19 (a few samples of this study predate the infection). Cell type and time point are not known. This rearrangement joins TRBV7-9 to TRBJ2-7; no definite D call. CDR3 loop: CASSLEGLSSYEQYF. For the CDR3, the DNA is TGTGCCAGCAGCTTAGAAGGGCTTAGCTCCTACGAGCAGTACTTC.